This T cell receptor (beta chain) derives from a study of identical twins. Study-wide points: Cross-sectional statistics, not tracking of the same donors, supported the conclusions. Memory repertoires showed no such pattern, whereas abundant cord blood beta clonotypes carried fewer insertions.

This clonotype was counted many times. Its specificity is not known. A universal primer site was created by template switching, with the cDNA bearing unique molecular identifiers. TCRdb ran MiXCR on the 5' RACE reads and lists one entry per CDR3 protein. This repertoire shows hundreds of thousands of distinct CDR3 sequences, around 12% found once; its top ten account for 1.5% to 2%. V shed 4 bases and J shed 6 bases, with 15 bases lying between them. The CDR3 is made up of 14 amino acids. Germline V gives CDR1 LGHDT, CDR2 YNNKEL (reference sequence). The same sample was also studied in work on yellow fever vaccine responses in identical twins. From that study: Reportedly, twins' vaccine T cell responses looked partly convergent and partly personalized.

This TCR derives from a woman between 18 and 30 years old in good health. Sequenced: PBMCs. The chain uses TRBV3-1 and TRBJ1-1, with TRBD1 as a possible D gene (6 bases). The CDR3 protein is CASSPITGRAEAFF. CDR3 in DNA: TGTGCCAGCAGCCCCATCACAGGGAGGGCTGAAGCTTTCTTT.